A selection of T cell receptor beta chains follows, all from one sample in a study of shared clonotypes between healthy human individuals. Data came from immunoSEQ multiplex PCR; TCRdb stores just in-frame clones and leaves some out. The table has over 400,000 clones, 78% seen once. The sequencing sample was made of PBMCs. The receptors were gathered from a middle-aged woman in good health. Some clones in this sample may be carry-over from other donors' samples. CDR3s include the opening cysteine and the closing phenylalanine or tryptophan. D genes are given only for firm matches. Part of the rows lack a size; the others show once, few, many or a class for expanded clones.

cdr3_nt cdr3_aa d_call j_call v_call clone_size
TGTGCCAGTAGTCTCACGACGTGGGTCGGGGCCAACGTCCTGACTTTC CASSLTTWVGANVLTF NA TRBJ2-6 TRBV19 NA
TGCAGTGCTAGACTATCCTACGAGCAGTACTTC CSARLSYEQYF NA TRBJ2-7 TRBV20-1 few
TGTGCCAGCAGCGACGGGGCGAATGAGCAGTTCTTC CASSDGANEQFF NA TRBJ2-1 TRBV6-5 once
TGTGCCAGCAGTGAAGGTTTCGGCAATCAGCCCCAGCATTTT CASSEGFGNQPQHF NA TRBJ1-5 TRBV6-1 few
TGTGCCAGCAGGAACAGGGGAGCCTCCTACGAGCAGTACTTC CASRNRGASYEQYF TRBD1 TRBJ2-7 TRBV6-1 NA
TGTGCCAGCAGTCCGGACAGATCCTATGGCTACACCTTC CASSPDRSYGYTF NA TRBJ1-2 TRBV27 NA
TGCGCCAGCAGCTTGGGCGGTAGGGCATTTGAAAAACTGTTTTTT CASSLGGRAFEKLFF NA TRBJ1-4 TRBV5-1 NA
TGTGCCAGCAGCCAAGATGGAGGCGGGAGCAATACCGGGGAGCTGTTTTTT CASSQDGGGSNTGELFF TRBD2 TRBJ2-2 TRBV4-2 NA
TGTGCCATCAGCCCAGGTATCTACGAGCAGTACTTC CAISPGIYEQYF NA TRBJ2-7 TRBV10-3 NA
TGCAGCGTTGAGCAGATGGCCCCCTATGAGCAGTTCTTC CSVEQMAPYEQFF NA TRBJ2-1 TRBV29-1 NA
TGCGCCAGCAGCTTGGGACAGGGAAACATTCAGTACTTC CASSLGQGNIQYF TRBD1 TRBJ2-4 TRBV5-1 NA
TGTGCCAGCAGCCCCCAGGGTGGGACTCTACAAGAGACCCAGTACTTC CASSPQGGTLQETQYF NA TRBJ2-5 TRBV7-2 NA
TGCGCCAGCAGCCTAACGACGGGACAGGACAACACCGGGGAGCTGTTTTTT CASSLTTGQDNTGELFF TRBD1 TRBJ2-2 TRBV4-1 few
TGCGCCAGCAGCTTGGCGTCTCCCCGGACAGGTTCCTACGAGCAGTACTTC CASSLASPRTGSYEQYF TRBD1 TRBJ2-7 TRBV5-1 NA
TGTGCCTGGAGCGGGACTAGCGGTGGGGGTGAGCAGTTCTTC CAWSGTSGGGEQFF TRBD2 TRBJ2-1 TRBV30 few
TGTGCCAGCAGCGGGGGGACAGTCTCCTACGAGCAGTACTTC CASSGGTVSYEQYF NA TRBJ2-7 TRBV5-4 NA
TGTGCCAGCAGGGGAGTTCCGAGCTCCTACGAGCAGTACTTC CASRGVPSSYEQYF NA TRBJ2-7 TRBV6-1 few
TGTGCCAGCAGCTTCCAGGGCGATCAGCCCCAGCATTTT CASSFQGDQPQHF NA TRBJ1-5 TRBV5-5 NA
TGTGCCAGCAAGGGGGCGGGCGAGCAGTACTTC CASKGAGEQYF TRBD1 TRBJ2-7 TRBV2 NA
TGTGCCAGCTCCCCCACCCGACTAGCGGGAGTGGGCAATGAGCAGTTCTTC CASSPTRLAGVGNEQFF TRBD2 TRBJ2-1 TRBV18 NA
TGTGCCAGCAGCCAAGACCAAAATCAGCCCCAGCATTTT CASSQDQNQPQHF NA TRBJ1-5 TRBV14 NA
TGCGCCAGCAGCGAACCGTCAGTGTACGAGCAGTACTTC CASSEPSVYEQYF NA TRBJ2-7 TRBV5-1 few